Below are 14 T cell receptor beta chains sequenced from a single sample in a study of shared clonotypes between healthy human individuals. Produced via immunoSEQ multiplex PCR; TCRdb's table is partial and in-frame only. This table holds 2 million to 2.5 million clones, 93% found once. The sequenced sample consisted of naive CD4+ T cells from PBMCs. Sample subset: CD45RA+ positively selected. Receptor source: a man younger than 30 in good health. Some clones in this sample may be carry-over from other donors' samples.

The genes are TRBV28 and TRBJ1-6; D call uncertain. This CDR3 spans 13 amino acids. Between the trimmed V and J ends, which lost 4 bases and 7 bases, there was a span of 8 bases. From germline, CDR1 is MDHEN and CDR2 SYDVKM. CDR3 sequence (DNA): TGTGCCAGCAGTTACGCACTAAATTCACCCCTCCACTTT. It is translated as CASSYALNSPLHF.

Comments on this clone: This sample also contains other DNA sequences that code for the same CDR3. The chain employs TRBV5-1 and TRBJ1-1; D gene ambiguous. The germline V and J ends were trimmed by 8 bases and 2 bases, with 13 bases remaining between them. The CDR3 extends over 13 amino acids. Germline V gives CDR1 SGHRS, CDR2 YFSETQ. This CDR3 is CASRLGVNTEAFF. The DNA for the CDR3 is TGCGCCAGTAGATTAGGAGTCAACACTGAAGCTTTCTTT. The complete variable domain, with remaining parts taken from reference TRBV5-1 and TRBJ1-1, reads KAGVTQTPRYLIKTRGQQVTLSCSPISGHRSVSWYQQTPGQGLQFLFEYFSETQRNKGNFPGRFSGRQFSNSRSEMNVSTLELGDSALYLCASRLGVNTEAFFGQGTRLTVV.

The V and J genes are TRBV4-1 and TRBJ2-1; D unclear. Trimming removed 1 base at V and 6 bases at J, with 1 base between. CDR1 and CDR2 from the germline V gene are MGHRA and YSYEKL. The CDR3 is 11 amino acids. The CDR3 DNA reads TGCGCCAGCAGCCAAGCCAATGAGCAGTTCTTC. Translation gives CASSQANEQFF.

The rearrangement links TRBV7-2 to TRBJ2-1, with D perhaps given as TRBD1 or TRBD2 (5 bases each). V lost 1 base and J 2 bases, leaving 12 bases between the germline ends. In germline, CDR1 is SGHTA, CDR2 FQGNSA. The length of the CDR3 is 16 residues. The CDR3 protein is CASSLERGWPYNEQFF. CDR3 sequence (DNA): TGTGCCAGCAGCTTAGAGAGGGGTTGGCCCTACAATGAGCAGTTCTTC.

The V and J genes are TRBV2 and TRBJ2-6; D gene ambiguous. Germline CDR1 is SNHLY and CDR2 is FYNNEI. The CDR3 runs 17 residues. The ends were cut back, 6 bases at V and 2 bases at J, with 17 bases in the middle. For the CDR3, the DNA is TGTGCCAGCAGCGACGTGGACGGACCCCCTGGGGCCAACGTCCTGACTTTC. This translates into CASSDVDGPPGANVLTF.

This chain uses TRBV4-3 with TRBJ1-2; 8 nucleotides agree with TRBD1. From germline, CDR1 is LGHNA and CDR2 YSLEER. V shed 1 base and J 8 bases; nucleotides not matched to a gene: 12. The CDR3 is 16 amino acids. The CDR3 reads CASSQGTPTGTGGYTF. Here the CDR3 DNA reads TGCGCCAGCAGCCAAGGCACTCCAACAGGGACAGGAGGCTACACCTTC.

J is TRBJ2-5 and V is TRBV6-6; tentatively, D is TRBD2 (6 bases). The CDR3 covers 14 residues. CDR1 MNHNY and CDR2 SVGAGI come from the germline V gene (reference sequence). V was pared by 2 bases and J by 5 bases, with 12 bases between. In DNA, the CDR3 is TGTGCCAGCAGTTACCCAGAAGCGGGTGAGACCCAGTACTTC. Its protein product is CASSYPEAGETQYF.

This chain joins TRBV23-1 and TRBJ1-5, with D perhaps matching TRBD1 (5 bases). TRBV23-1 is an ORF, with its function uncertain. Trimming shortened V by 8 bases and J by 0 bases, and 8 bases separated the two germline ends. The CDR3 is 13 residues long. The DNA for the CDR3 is TGCGCCAGCCCCCAGGGTAGCAATCAGCCCCAGCATTTT. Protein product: CASPQGSNQPQHF.

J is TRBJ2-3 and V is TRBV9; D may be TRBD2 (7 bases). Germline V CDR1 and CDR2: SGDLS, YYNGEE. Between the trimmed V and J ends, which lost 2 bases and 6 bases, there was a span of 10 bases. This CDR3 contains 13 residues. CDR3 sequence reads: CASSVGGQDTQYF. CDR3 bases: TGTGCCAGCAGCGTGGGGGGGCAGGATACGCAGTATTTT.

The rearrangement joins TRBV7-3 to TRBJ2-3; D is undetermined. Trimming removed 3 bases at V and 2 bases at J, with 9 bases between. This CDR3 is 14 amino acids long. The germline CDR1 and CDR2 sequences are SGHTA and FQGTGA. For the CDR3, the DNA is TGTGCCAGCAGCTTCAGCAGAGACACAGATACGCAGTATTTT. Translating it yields CASSFSRDTDTQYF.

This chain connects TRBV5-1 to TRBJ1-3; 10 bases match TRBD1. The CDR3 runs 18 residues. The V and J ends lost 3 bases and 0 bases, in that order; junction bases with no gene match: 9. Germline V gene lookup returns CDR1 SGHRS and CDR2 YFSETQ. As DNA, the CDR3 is TGCGCCAGCAGCTCGTCCTGGACAGGGGGTAGCTCTGGAAACACCATATATTTT. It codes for CASSSSWTGGSSGNTIYF.

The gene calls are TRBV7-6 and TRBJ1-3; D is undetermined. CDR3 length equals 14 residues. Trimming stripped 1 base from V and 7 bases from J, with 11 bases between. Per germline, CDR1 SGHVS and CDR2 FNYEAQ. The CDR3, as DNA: TGTGCCAGCAGCTTAGGCTCAGGACCGAACACCATATATTTT. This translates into CASSLGSGPNTIYF.

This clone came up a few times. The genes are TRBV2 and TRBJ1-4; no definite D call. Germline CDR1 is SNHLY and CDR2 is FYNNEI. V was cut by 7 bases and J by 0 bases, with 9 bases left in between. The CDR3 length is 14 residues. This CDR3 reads CASNVQTTNEKLFF. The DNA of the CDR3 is TGTGCCAGCAATGTACAGACAACTAATGAAAAACTGTTTTTT.

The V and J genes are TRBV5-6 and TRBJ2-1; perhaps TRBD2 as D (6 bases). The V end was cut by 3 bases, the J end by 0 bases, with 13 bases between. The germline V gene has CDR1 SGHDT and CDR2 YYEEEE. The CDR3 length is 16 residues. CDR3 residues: CASSWGLTSSYNEQFF. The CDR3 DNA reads TGTGCCAGCAGCTGGGGACTCACAAGCTCCTACAATGAGCAGTTCTTC. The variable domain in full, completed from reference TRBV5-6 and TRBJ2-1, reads DAGVTQSPTHLIKTRGQQVTLRCSPKSGHDTVSWYQQALGQGPQFIFQYYEEEERQRGNFPDRFSGHQFPNYSSELNVNALLLGDSALYLCASSWGLTSSYNEQFFGPGTRLTVL.